The rows below give T cell receptor beta chains drawn from one sample of a study of blood T cell repertoires in COVID-19. Here immunoSEQ multiplex PCR was the method, and the copy in TCRdb shows in-frame clones only, minus some. The sample contains about 140,000 clones, about 82% of which appear only once. Source material: peripheral blood. These receptors all come from a woman in her sixties or seventies with acute or convalescent COVID-19. The CDR3 runs from the conserved cysteine through the conserved F or W. Fields, in order: D gene, J gene, clone size, V gene, CDR3 protein, CDR3 DNA. D genes are given only for firm matches. Some rows mark clone size as missing; the rest say once, few, many or name a class of expanded clone.

>NA|TRBJ1-2|NA|TRBV5-1
CASSLTWASGLYGYTF
TGCGCCAGCAGCTTGACTTGGGCCAGCGGTCTTTATGGCTACACCTTC
>NA|TRBJ1-6|NA|TRBV4-1
CASSQEGRIDNSPLHF
TGCGCCAGCAGCCAAGAGGGCAGGATTGATAATTCACCCCTCCACTTT
>TRBD2|TRBJ2-1|NA|TRBV13
CASSSRLAGRYNEQFF
TGTGCCAGCAGCTCCCGACTAGCGGGGAGGTACAATGAGCAGTTCTTC
>TRBD1|TRBJ2-7|NA|TRBV6-5
CASTMRQGAAYEQYF
TGTGCCAGCACCATGAGGCAGGGGGCCGCCTACGAGCAGTACTTC
>TRBD2|TRBJ2-1|NA|TRBV5-6
CASSLGLAGGIILNEQFF
TGTGCCAGCAGCCTGGGACTAGCGGGGGGCATTATCCTGAATGAGCAGTTCTTC
>NA|TRBJ1-5|NA|TRBV19
CASSSRQGTMGQPQHF
TGTGCCAGTAGCTCTCGGCAGGGAACTATGGGCCAGCCCCAGCATTTT
>NA|TRBJ1-6|NA|TRBV4-1
CASKTEGSGLGNSPLHF
TGCGCCAGCAAAACCGAGGGATCGGGCCTCGGCAATTCACCCCTCCACTTT
>NA|TRBJ2-5|NA|TRBV9
CASSIYPGGVQETQYF
TGTGCCAGCAGCATATACCCCGGGGGTGTTCAAGAGACCCAGTACTTC
>TRBD1|TRBJ1-5|NA|TRBV12-5
CASGLVRDRNQPQHF
TGTGCTAGTGGTTTGGTACGGGACAGGAATCAGCCCCAGCATTTT
>TRBD1|TRBJ1-1|NA|TRBV15
CATSRTGNTEAFF
TGTGCCACCTCTAGGACAGGGAACACTGAAGCTTTCTTT
>NA|TRBJ2-7|NA|TRBV7-2
CASSLATLDSYEQYF
TGTGCCAGCAGCTTAGCAACCCTAGATTCCTACGAGCAGTACTTC
>NA|TRBJ2-3|NA|TRBV5-1
CASSLALGEGTQYF
TGCGCCAGCAGCTTGGCACTAGGAGAAGGTACGCAGTATTTT
>NA|TRBJ2-1|NA|TRBV6-5
CASRTIEFRQFF
TGTGCCAGCAGGACGATAGAGTTCAGGCAATTCTTC
>NA|TRBJ1-4|NA|TRBV5-1
CASSSGEVFNEKLFF
TGCGCCAGCAGCTCGGGTGAGGTTTTTAATGAAAAACTGTTTTTT
>NA|TRBJ1-6|NA|TRBV6-5
CASQGRVNSPLHF
TGTGCCAGCCAGGGCAGGGTTAATTCACCCCTCCACTTT
>NA|TRBJ2-7|NA|TRBV28
CASAVSQDYEQYF
TGTGCCAGCGCCGTTTCGCAGGACTACGAGCAGTACTTC
>NA|TRBJ1-2|NA|TRBV27
CASSDRPYGYTF
TGTGCCAGCAGTGACAGGCCTTATGGCTACACCTTC
>NA|TRBJ1-2|once|TRBV4-1
CASSLGRGEGYTF
TGCGCCAGCAGCCTGGGCAGGGGTGAGGGCTACACCTTC
>NA|TRBJ1-6|NA|TRBV4-1
CASSQVESSYNSPLHF
TGCGCCAGCAGCCAAGTCGAGAGCTCCTATAATTCACCCCTCCACTTT
>NA|TRBJ2-3|NA|TRBV7-3
CASGLPGDTQYF
TGTGCCAGCGGACTCCCCGGAGATACGCAGTATTTT
>NA|TRBJ2-2|NA|TRBV7-9
CASSPKAGGTGELFF
TGTGCCAGCAGCCCCAAAGCTGGAGGGACCGGGGAGCTGTTTTTT
>NA|TRBJ1-1|NA|TRBV5-1
CASSLERSGAEAFF
TGCGCCAGCAGCTTGGAAAGGTCGGGAGCTGAAGCTTTCTTT
>NA|TRBJ1-3|NA|TRBV3-1/TRBV3-2
CASSQGTGGNTIYF
TGTGCCAGCAGCCAAGGGACGGGAGGAAACACCATATATTTT
>NA|TRBJ2-3|NA|TRBV5-4
CASSAAGTDTQYF
TGTGCCAGCAGCGCCGCCGGGACAGATACGCAGTATTTT
>TRBD2|TRBJ2-5|NA|TRBV28
CASSFSASGGETQYF
TGTGCCAGCAGTTTTTCTGCTAGCGGGGGGGAGACCCAGTACTTC
>NA|TRBJ1-2|NA|TRBV5-1
CASSLTTGGNYGYTF
TGCGCCAGCAGCTTGACGACAGGCGGTAACTATGGCTACACCTTC
>NA|TRBJ1-5|few|TRBV4-1
CASSQGTSNQPQHF
TGCGCCAGCAGCCAAGGGACAAGCAATCAGCCCCAGCATTTT
>NA|TRBJ1-2|NA|TRBV27
CASRSGGGNGYTF
TGTGCCAGCAGATCCGGGGGTGGAAATGGCTACACCTTC
>NA|TRBJ1-2|NA|TRBV28
CASKGGGQQAYGYTF
TGTGCCAGCAAGGGAGGAGGACAACAAGCCTATGGCTACACCTTC
>NA|TRBJ2-3|NA|TRBV27
CASSFRGPLRGRTDTQYF
TGTGCCAGCAGTTTCCGTGGCCCTTTGCGGGGCCGCACAGATACGCAGTATTTT
>TRBD1|TRBJ1-1|NA|TRBV7-9
CVSSLVSGGPLAEAFF
TGTGTCAGCAGCTTAGTTTCAGGGGGCCCGTTAGCTGAAGCTTTCTTT
>NA|TRBJ1-6|NA|TRBV18
CASSQLDYNSPLHF
TGTGCCAGCTCACAGTTAGACTATAATTCACCCCTCCACTTT
>NA|TRBJ2-2|NA|TRBV27
CASRSKGGFRANTGELFF
TGTGCCAGCAGATCGAAGGGGGGGTTTCGGGCGAACACCGGGGAGCTGTTTTTT
>NA|TRBJ1-2|NA|TRBV6-2/TRBV6-3
CASSYAPPGTYYGYTF
TGTGCCAGCAGTTACGCACCCCCCGGGACATACTATGGCTACACCTTC
>TRBD1|TRBJ1-2|NA|TRBV19
CASSIQFGTGGASYGYTF
TGTGCCAGTAGTATTCAGTTTGGGACAGGAGGTGCCTCCTATGGCTACACCTTC
>TRBD2|TRBJ2-1|NA|TRBV4-2
CASSQGTGTSHLF
TGTGCCAGCAGCCAAGGCACCGGGACTAGCCACCTCTTC
>TRBD2|TRBJ2-2|NA|TRBV3-1/TRBV3-2
CASSQDRQGGTGELFF
TGTGCCAGCAGCCAAGATCGTCAGGGAGGGACCGGGGAGCTGTTTTTT
>NA|TRBJ2-7|NA|TRBV27
CASSISGDGLSYEQYF
TGTGCCAGCAGTATATCAGGGGATGGCTTATCCTACGAGCAGTACTTC
>TRBD2|TRBJ2-3|NA|TRBV6-4
CASSDGLAGADTQYF
TGTGCCAGCAGTGACGGACTAGCGGGGGCAGATACGCAGTATTTT
>NA|TRBJ2-1|NA|TRBV9
CASSVVGLARNEQFF
TGTGCCAGCAGCGTAGTAGGGCTAGCGAGGAATGAGCAGTTCTTC
>NA|TRBJ2-3|NA|TRBV9
CASSVAEAWNTDTQYF
TGTGCCAGCAGCGTAGCCGAGGCGTGGAACACAGATACGCAGTATTTT